This is a list of T cell receptor beta chains from one sample in a study of human T cells and chemical hapten exposure. TCRdb analysed the RACE reads with MiXCR anew, one entry per CDR3 protein. The repertoire includes some 84,000 distinct CDR3 sequences, 8.5% of them detected once, and approximately 2.8% sits in the top ten. The source was whole blood, collected in connection with sensitization to the hapten diphenylcyclopropenone (DPC). The receptors here all came from a man aged 35 to 55 with alopecia areata. Some clones in this sample may be carry-over from other donors' samples. Each CDR3 is given with its conserved first and last residue. Fields, in order: D gene, V gene, clone size, J gene, CDR3 DNA, CDR3 protein. D genes are given only for firm matches. Clone size is stated in some rows and not others, as once, few, many or a class when expanded.

D: .
V: TRBV6-6
size: many
J: TRBJ1-4
DNA: TGTGCCAGCATTGCTTACCCCCTGGCTCCAACTAATGAAAAACTGTTTTTT
CDR3: CASIAYPLAPTNEKLFF

D: .
V: TRBV28
size: many
J: TRBJ2-5
DNA: TGTGCCACGGCGAGCAGGGCCCACCGCCAAGAGACCCAGTACTTC
CDR3: CATASRAHRQETQYF

D: .
V: TRBV20-1
size: many
J: TRBJ1-2
DNA: TGCAGTGCTAGCCGGCCTTCCCTCTATGGCTACACCTTC
CDR3: CSASRPSLYGYTF

D: TRBD1
V: TRBV19
size: many
J: TRBJ1-2
DNA: TGTGCCAGTAGTATCTCCTTAGGGACAGCTAACTATGGCTACACCTTC
CDR3: CASSISLGTANYGYTF

D: .
V: TRBV6-6
size: many
J: TRBJ2-3
DNA: TGTGCCAGCTCGACTTCCGGGACACTGACAGATACGCAGTATTTT
CDR3: CASSTSGTLTDTQYF

D: .
V: TRBV14
size: few
J: TRBJ1-6
DNA: TGTGCCAGCAGCCAAGATGGCAGAAGCTCCTATAATTCACCCCTCCACTTT
CDR3: CASSQDGRSSYNSPLHF

D: .
V: TRBV13
size: many
J: TRBJ2-5
DNA: TGTGCCAGCAGCTTAGGCCGAGAGACCCAGTACTTC
CDR3: CASSLGRETQYF

D: .
V: TRBV6-2/TRBV6-3
size: .
J: TRBJ1-6
DNA: TGTGCCAGCAGCCTCAGCCAGGGAATGCCTTCACCCCTCCACTTT
CDR3: CASSLSQGMPSPLHF

D: TRBD2
V: TRBV12-3/TRBV12-4
size: .
J: TRBJ2-3
DNA: TGTGCCAGCAGGGTCGGACTAGCGGGTGAAACGCAGTATTTT
CDR3: CASRVGLAGETQYF

D: .
V: TRBV5-1
size: .
J: TRBJ2-3
DNA: TGCGCCAGCAGCCCTGGGACGGGCTCTAGCACAGATACGCAGTATTTT
CDR3: CASSPGTGSSTDTQYF

D: .
V: TRBV15
size: many
J: TRBJ1-5
DNA: TGTGCCACCAGCAGAGATACGTTAGACACCCGATGGGGCAATCAGCCCCAGCATTTT
CDR3: CATSRDTLDTRWGNQPQHF

D: .
V: TRBV20-1
size: .
J: TRBJ2-7
DNA: TGCAGTGCTAGAGACATCGGGACTGCCTCCTACGAGCAGTACTTC
CDR3: CSARDIGTASYEQYF

D: .
V: TRBV5-1
size: many
J: TRBJ2-3
DNA: TGCGCCAGCGGGTCAGGGGACGGGTCGGATACGCAGTATTTT
CDR3: CASGSGDGSDTQYF

D: .
V: TRBV12-3/TRBV12-4
size: many
J: TRBJ1-6
DNA: TGTGCCAGCACCCTTACTGGGGGCAATAATTCACCCCTCCACTTT
CDR3: CASTLTGGNNSPLHF

D: .
V: TRBV6-2/TRBV6-3
size: .
J: TRBJ1-1
DNA: TGTGCCAGCAGTTACTTGAGGGCGAACACTGAAGCTTTCTTT
CDR3: CASSYLRANTEAFF

D: TRBD2
V: TRBV29-1
size: few
J: TRBJ2-3
DNA: TGCAGCGTTGGCAGGGAGGGGGATACGCAGTATTTT
CDR3: CSVGREGDTQYF

D: .
V: TRBV14
size: many
J: TRBJ1-6
DNA: TGTGCCAGCAGCCAAGATCCGGCAGGGTTGGCACCCCTCCACTTT
CDR3: CASSQDPAGLAPLHF

D: .
V: TRBV6-2/TRBV6-3
size: .
J: TRBJ1-1
DNA: TGTGCCAGCAGTCCATTCGGGAACACTGAAGCTTTCTTT
CDR3: CASSPFGNTEAFF

D: .
V: TRBV6-5
size: many
J: TRBJ1-3
DNA: TGTGCCAGCAGCGAACAGGGACGCTCTGGAAACACCATATATTTT
CDR3: CASSEQGRSGNTIYF

D: .
V: TRBV20-1
size: many
J: TRBJ1-5
DNA: TGCAGTGCTAATGTCCAAAATCAGCCCCAGCATTTT
CDR3: CSANVQNQPQHF

D: .
V: TRBV6-1
size: many
J: TRBJ2-1
DNA: TGTGCCAGCAGTGACCCCGGTGAGCAGTTCTTC
CDR3: CASSDPGEQFF

D: .
V: TRBV28
size: many
J: TRBJ1-2
DNA: TGTGCCAGCAGACAACAGGGTTCTAACTATGGCTACACCTTC
CDR3: CASRQQGSNYGYTF

D: TRBD2
V: TRBV11-2
size: few
J: TRBJ2-5
DNA: TGTGCCAGCACCCCCAGCGGGAGGGGAAAGACCCAGTACTTC
CDR3: CASTPSGRGKTQYF

D: TRBD2
V: TRBV7-9
size: many
J: TRBJ2-1
DNA: TGTGCCAGCAGCCATAGACTAGCGGGAGAAGTTGAGCAGTTCTTC
CDR3: CASSHRLAGEVEQFF

D: .
V: TRBV3-1
size: many
J: TRBJ2-2
DNA: TGTGCCAGCGGGGGACTCAACACCGGGGAGCTGTTTTTT
CDR3: CASGGLNTGELFF

D: .
V: TRBV10-2
size: many
J: TRBJ1-2
DNA: TGCGCCAGCAGTGACGGGGGCTACTATGGCTACACCTTC
CDR3: CASSDGGYYGYTF

D: .
V: TRBV7-2
size: many
J: TRBJ2-7
DNA: TGTGCCAGCACGTTGGGGGTAGAGTACGAGCAGTACTTC
CDR3: CASTLGVEYEQYF

D: .
V: TRBV10-3
size: few
J: TRBJ1-2
DNA: TGTGCCATCAGTGAGGCGGAATCGGGCTATGGCTACACCTTC
CDR3: CAISEAESGYGYTF

D: .
V: TRBV6-1
size: few
J: TRBJ2-3
DNA: TGTGCCGCAGGGGGGACAGTGGATACGCAGTATTTT
CDR3: CAAGGTVDTQYF

D: .
V: TRBV4-2
size: .
J: TRBJ1-3
DNA: TGTGCCAGCCGACAGAAAATCTCTGGAAACACCATATATTTT
CDR3: CASRQKISGNTIYF

D: .
V: TRBV6-1
size: many
J: TRBJ2-7
DNA: TGTGCCAGCGGACACGTCGAGCAGTACTTC
CDR3: CASGHVEQYF

D: .
V: TRBV19
size: .
J: TRBJ2-2
DNA: TGTGCCAGTCAAAGGACGGCAAACACCGGGGAGCTGTTTTTT
CDR3: CASQRTANTGELFF

D: TRBD1
V: TRBV6-2/TRBV6-3
size: .
J: TRBJ2-7
DNA: TGTGCCAGCAGTACTAACGACAGGGGTTACGAGCAGTACTTC
CDR3: CASSTNDRGYEQYF

D: .
V: TRBV6-2/TRBV6-3
size: many
J: TRBJ1-5
DNA: TGTGCCAGCAGAAGGGACGGCAATCAGCCCCAGCATTTT
CDR3: CASRRDGNQPQHF

D: TRBD2
V: TRBV14
size: .
J: TRBJ2-1
DNA: TGTGCCAGCAGATCGACTAGCGGGAGGGTTCTACTCTCCTACAATGAGCAGTTCTTC
CDR3: CASRSTSGRVLLSYNEQFF

D: .
V: TRBV6-5
size: many
J: TRBJ2-2
DNA: TGTGCCAGCAGTTCCCCTCGGGGTGGGGAGCTGTTTTTT
CDR3: CASSSPRGGELFF

D: .
V: TRBV7-8
size: .
J: TRBJ2-4
DNA: TGTGCCAGCAGCTGGGGGCAGGTAGCCAAAAACATTCAGTACTTC
CDR3: CASSWGQVAKNIQYF

D: .
V: TRBV27
size: many
J: TRBJ2-3
DNA: TGTGCCACCTCCCCCAGGGGAGATACGCAGTATTTT
CDR3: CATSPRGDTQYF

D: .
V: TRBV7-7
size: .
J: TRBJ2-2
DNA: TGTGCTAGCAGCTTAGACAGTACCGGGGAGCTGTTTTTT
CDR3: CASSLDSTGELFF